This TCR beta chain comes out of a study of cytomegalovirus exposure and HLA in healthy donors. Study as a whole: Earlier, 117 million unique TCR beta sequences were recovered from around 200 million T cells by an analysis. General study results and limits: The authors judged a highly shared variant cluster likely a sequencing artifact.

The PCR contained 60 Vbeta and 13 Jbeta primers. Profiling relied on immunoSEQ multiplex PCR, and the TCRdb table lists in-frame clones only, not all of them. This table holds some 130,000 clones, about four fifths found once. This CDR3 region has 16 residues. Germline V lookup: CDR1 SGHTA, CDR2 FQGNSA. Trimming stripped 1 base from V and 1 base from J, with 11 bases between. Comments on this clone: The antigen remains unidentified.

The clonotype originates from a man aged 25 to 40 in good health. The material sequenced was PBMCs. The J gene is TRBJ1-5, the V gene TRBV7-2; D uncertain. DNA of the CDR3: TGTGCCAGCAGCTTAGAGTCGGGGTTGAGCAATCAGCCCCAGCATTTT. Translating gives CASSLESGLSNQPQHF.